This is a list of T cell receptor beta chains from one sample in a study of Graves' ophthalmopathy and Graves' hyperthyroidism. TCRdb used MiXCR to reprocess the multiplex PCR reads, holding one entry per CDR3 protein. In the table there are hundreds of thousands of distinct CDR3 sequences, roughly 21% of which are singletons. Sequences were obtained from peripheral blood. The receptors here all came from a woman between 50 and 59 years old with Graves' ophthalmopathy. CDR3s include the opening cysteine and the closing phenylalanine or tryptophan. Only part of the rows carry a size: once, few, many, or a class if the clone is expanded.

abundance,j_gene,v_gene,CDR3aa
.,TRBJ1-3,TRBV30,CAWSDGDGGNTIYF
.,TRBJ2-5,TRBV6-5,CASQGGSETQYF
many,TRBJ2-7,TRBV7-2,CASSLRADSYEQYF
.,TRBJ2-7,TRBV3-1,CASTQTGGAYEQYF
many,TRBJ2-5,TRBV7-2,CASSSGTRGETQYF
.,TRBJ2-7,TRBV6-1,CASRSFRSYEQYF
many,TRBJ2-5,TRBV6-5,CASRSGGLETQYF
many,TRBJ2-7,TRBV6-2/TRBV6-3,CASSPRLAGYYEQYF
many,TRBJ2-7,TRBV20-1,CSARDDRAGGVYEQYF
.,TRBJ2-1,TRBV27,CASSLAGLSYNEQFF
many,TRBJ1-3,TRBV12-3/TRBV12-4,CASSSGQGAPGNTIYF
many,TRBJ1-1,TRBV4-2,CASSQETGLNTEAFF
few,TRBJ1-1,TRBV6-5,CASSSRDGTEAFF
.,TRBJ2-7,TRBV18,CASSPPPGGYEQYF
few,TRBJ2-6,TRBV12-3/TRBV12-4,CASSPYTGANVLTF
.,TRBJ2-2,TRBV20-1,CSARTSEYGELFF
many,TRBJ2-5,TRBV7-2,CASSPLGTPQGTQYF
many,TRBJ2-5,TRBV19,CASSIGAGPQETQYF
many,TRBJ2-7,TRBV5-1,CASSLKTSGTGVNEQYF
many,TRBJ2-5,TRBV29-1,CSVVGQEETQYF
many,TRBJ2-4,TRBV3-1,CASRSSGSGDIQYF